A selection of T cell receptor beta chains follows, all from one sample in a study of blood T cell repertoires in COVID-19. Clones were read by immunoSEQ multiplex PCR, and TCRdb kept only the in-frame ones, dropping some. The table has some 180,000 clones, under 95% seen once; the top ten hold roughly 5%. The sample consisted of peripheral blood. Receptor source: a man aged 18 to 35 with COVID-19, enrolled during active disease. The CDR3 runs from the conserved cysteine through the conserved F or W. Fields, in order: V gene, J gene, D gene, clone size, CDR3 DNA, CDR3 protein. A D gene is named only where the DNA matches it firmly. Only some rows state a clone size, as once, few, many or a class for expanded clones.

TRBV19,TRBJ2-7,TRBD1,NA,TGTGCCAGTAGTGTGGGGACAGCATACTACGAGCAGTACTTC,CASSVGTAYYEQYF
TRBV27,TRBJ2-6,TRBD2,NA,TGTGCCAGCAGACGGGAGGCTCTCTTCTCTGGGGCCAACGTCCTGACTTTC,CASRREALFSGANVLTF
TRBV7-9,TRBJ1-1,NA,few,TGTGCCAGCAGCCCTCTACAGGCTGAAGCTTTCTTT,CASSPLQAEAFF
TRBV10-3,TRBJ2-3,TRBD2,NA,TGTGCCATCAGGACGACTAGCGGGAGTAGCACAGATACGCAGTATTTT,CAIRTTSGSSTDTQYF
TRBV6-1,TRBJ1-2,TRBD1,NA,TGTGCCAGCAGTGACCGGACAGGGGGCTACACCTTC,CASSDRTGGYTF
TRBV3-1/TRBV3-2,TRBJ2-7,NA,NA,TGTGCCAGCAGCCCGACACCTCACCGCGGGGACCTCTCCTACGAGCAGTACTTC,CASSPTPHRGDLSYEQYF
TRBV20-1,TRBJ2-3,TRBD2,many,TGCAGTGCTAGTAAGCGGGGGCTCACAGATACGCAGTATTTT,CSASKRGLTDTQYF
TRBV6-1,TRBJ2-4,TRBD2,NA,TGTGCCAGCAGTGAAAATATGGGTCTAGCGGTAGCCAAAAACATTCAGTACTTC,CASSENMGLAVAKNIQYF
TRBV7-9,TRBJ2-7,NA,NA,TGTGCCAGCAGCTCAGGACAGTCCTACGAGCAGTACTTC,CASSSGQSYEQYF
TRBV7-2,TRBJ2-7,TRBD2,NA,TGTGCCAGCAGCCCGGGGACTAGCGGGCTGGTGCAGTACTTC,CASSPGTSGLVQYF
TRBV7-2,TRBJ1-1,NA,NA,TGTGCCAGCAGCTTAAAGGGGAGGGGCACTGAAGCTTTCTTT,CASSLKGRGTEAFF
TRBV28,TRBJ1-4,NA,NA,TGTGCCAGCAGTTCCTCGGGGGTGGAACTGTTTTTT,CASSSSGVELFF
TRBV9,TRBJ2-7,NA,NA,TGTGCCAGCAGCGCCAAGCTGGTGCCCCACGAGCAGTACTTC,CASSAKLVPHEQYF
TRBV10-3,TRBJ2-2,TRBD2,NA,TGTGCCATAAGGACTAGCGGAGACACCGGGGAGCTGTTTTTT,CAIRTSGDTGELFF
TRBV30,TRBJ1-1,NA,NA,TGTGCCTGGAGTGTACTAGAGGGCACTGAAGCTTTCTTT,CAWSVLEGTEAFF
TRBV7-9,TRBJ2-7,NA,NA,TGTGCCAGCAGCTTCCCCCGGGGGGCAACCTCCTACGAGCAGTACTTC,CASSFPRGATSYEQYF
TRBV3-1/TRBV3-2,TRBJ2-5,TRBD2,NA,TGTGCCAGCAGCCAACTAGCGGAAGAGACCCAGTACTTC,CASSQLAEETQYF
TRBV29-1,TRBJ2-7,TRBD2,NA,TGCAGCGTTATACCCGGGGGAGGGGTAATGGGCGAGCAGTACTTC,CSVIPGGGVMGEQYF
TRBV30,TRBJ1-5,NA,NA,TGTGCCTGGAGGCCGGGAAATAGCAATCAGCCCCAGCATTTT,CAWRPGNSNQPQHF
TRBV27,TRBJ2-1,TRBD2,NA,TGTGCCAGCAGTTCGGGGGGAATAAATGAGCAGTTCTTC,CASSSGGINEQFF
TRBV11-2,TRBJ1-3,NA,NA,TGTGCCAGCAGCTGGGGCACCGCTCCAGGAAACACCATATATTTT,CASSWGTAPGNTIYF
TRBV5-1,TRBJ1-1,TRBD1,NA,TGCGCCAGCAGTCGCCGGACAGGGGGTGACACTGAAGCTTTCTTT,CASSRRTGGDTEAFF
TRBV7-6,TRBJ2-2,TRBD1,NA,TGTGCCAGCAGCCCCGGGACAGATTTCGGGGAGCTGTTTTTT,CASSPGTDFGELFF
TRBV7-9,TRBJ1-1,NA,NA,TGTGCCAGCAGCCGAAACAGGGCGGGGGTAGGCACTGAAGCTTTCTTT,CASSRNRAGVGTEAFF
TRBV28,TRBJ2-7,NA,NA,TGTGCCAGCAGTTTCGTAGCGCGCTACGAGCAGTACTTC,CASSFVARYEQYF